This T cell receptor (beta chain) was identified during a study of CD8+CD57+ T cells in acquired aplastic anemia. Germline V gene sequence: CDR1 DFQATT, CDR2 SNEGSKA (reference sequence). The CDR3 is 12 residues long. V lost 4 bases, J lost 2 bases, and 8 bases lay in between. Patients picked for sequencing had shown CD8+CD57+ cell expansion detected by flow cytometry. Study results and caveats: Between patients and controls, around 31 CD8+ CDR3 sequences were found in common.

A word on this clonotype: Its matching antigen is unknown.

The TCR beta profiling, which covered VDJ combination and CDR3 sequence, was carried out using genomic DNA as the template. In TCRdb, the reads were re-called with MiXCR into one record per CDR3 protein. The sample comprises some 98,000 distinct CDR3 sequences, roughly two thirds of which are singletons, and about 60% rests with the top ten. The TCR was taken from a human donor with aplastic anemia. This rearrangement joins TRBV20-1 to TRBJ1-2; the D is unclear. The sequenced sample was sorted CD4+, CD8+, or CD8+CD57+ T cells (not recorded which) from PBMCs. In DNA form, the CDR3 reads TGCAGTGCTACCGGGAGGAACTATGGCTACACCTTC. Its translation: CSATGRNYGYTF.